What follows is one T cell receptor beta chain and its context. The antigen is not known. These data are taken from a study of shared clonotypes between healthy human individuals. The wider study: A donor's plate count was three for CD4 naive and three for CD4 memory; CD8 naive had two and CD8 memory one.

Overall study results and limits: In general, naive subsets displayed greater estimated richness than memory subsets did.

Data came from immunoSEQ multiplex PCR; TCRdb stores just in-frame clones and leaves some out. Of roughly 810,000 clones listed, 96% are singletons. Naive CD8 cells, CD45RO-negative and positively selected for CCR7, excluded terminally differentiated effector memory CD45RA+ cells. Adult Caucasians living in Nashville, Tennessee made up all of the donors. Trimming took 4 bases from V and 2 from J, leaving 9 bases between them. The CDR3 has 13 amino acids. Germline V lookup: CDR1 SNHLY, CDR2 FYNNEI. The material sequenced was naive CD8+ T cells sorted from blood. The sequence was obtained from a man younger than 45 in good health. The V and J genes are TRBV2 and TRBJ2-7, with D unresolved. CDR3 loop: CASSAANTYEQYF. The CDR3 DNA sequence: TGTGCCAGCAGTGCGGCTAACACCTACGAGCAGTACTTC.